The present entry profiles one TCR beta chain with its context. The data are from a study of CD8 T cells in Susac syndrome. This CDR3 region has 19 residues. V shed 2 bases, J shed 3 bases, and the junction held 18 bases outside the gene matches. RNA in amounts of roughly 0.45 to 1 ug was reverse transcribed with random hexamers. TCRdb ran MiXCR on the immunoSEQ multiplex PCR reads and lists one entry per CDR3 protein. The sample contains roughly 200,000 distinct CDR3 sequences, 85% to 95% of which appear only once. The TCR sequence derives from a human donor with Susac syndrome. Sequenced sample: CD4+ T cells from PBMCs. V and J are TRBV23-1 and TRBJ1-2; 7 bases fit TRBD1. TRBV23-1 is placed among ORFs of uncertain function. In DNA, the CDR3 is TGCGCCAGCAGTCAAAATTTCCGGGACAGACAGATAAGGGACTATGGCTACACCTTC. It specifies CASSQNFRDRQIRDYGYTF.